These 31 T cell receptor beta chains were sequenced from one sample in a study of CD8 T cells in Susac syndrome. After extraction with the RNeasy kit, about 0.45 to 1 ug of the RNA was reverse transcribed using random hexamers. TCRdb fed the immunoSEQ multiplex PCR reads into MiXCR, producing one record per CDR3 protein. The table records about 150,000 distinct CDR3 sequences, around 95% of them present only once. The sample was CD4+ T cells from PBMCs. These receptors were obtained from a human donor with multiple sclerosis.

The V gene is TRBV30, the J gene TRBJ2-7, with D uncertain. CDR1 GTSNPN and CDR2 SVGIG come from the germline V gene (reference sequence). V was shortened by 1 base and J by 3 bases, with 4 bases between the two germline ends. The CDR3 has 11 amino acids. CDR3 sequence (DNA): TGTGCCTGGAGTGCAGGCTACGAGCAGTACTTC. Residues: CAWSAGYEQYF. Drawing the rest from reference TRBV30 and TRBJ2-7, the complete variable domain is SQTIHQWPATLVQPVGSPLSLECTVEGTSNPNLYWYRQAAGRGLQLLFYSVGIGQISSEVPQNLSASRPQDRQFILSSKKLLLSDSGFYLCAWSAGYEQYFGPGTRLTVT.

V usage is TRBV20-1 and J usage is TRBJ2-7; 7 positions agree with TRBD2. Germline V gene lookup returns CDR1 DFQATT and CDR2 SNEGSKA (reference sequence). This CDR3 is 14 amino acids long. With V trimmed by 4 bases and J by 6 bases, 12 bases remained unmatched. The CDR3 sequence is CSATTLGGGFEQYF. The CDR3 DNA reads TGCAGTGCTACTACCTTGGGGGGAGGGTTCGAGCAGTACTTC.

The chain employs TRBV5-4 and TRBJ2-7; 7 bases fit TRBD2. The CDR3 is 14 residues long. The germline V gene encodes CDR1 SGHNT and CDR2 YYREEE (reference sequence). With 3 bases clipped from V and 2 bases from J, the junction kept 5 bases outside the gene matches. The CDR3 spells CASSSGGGTYEQYF. CDR3 sequence (DNA): TGTGCCAGCAGCTCGGGCGGGGGTACCTACGAGCAGTACTTC.

This chain joins TRBV29-1 and TRBJ2-3; D is perhaps TRBD1 (5 bases). V was trimmed by 3 bases and J by 3 bases, leaving 10 bases between them. This CDR3 is 13 amino acids long. Germline V gene data show CDR1 as SQVTM and CDR2 as ANQGSEA. The CDR3 sequence: CSVDRVWTDTQYF. The CDR3 DNA sequence: TGCAGCGTTGACAGGGTGTGGACAGATACGCAGTATTTT.

The rearrangement joins TRBV29-1 to TRBJ2-7; D perhaps matches TRBD1 (5 bases). CDR1 and CDR2 from the germline V gene are SQVTM and ANQGSEA. The CDR3 consists of 14 residues. The V end lost 4 bases, the J end lost 2 bases, and 15 bases lay between the germline ends. CDR3 DNA: TGCAGCGTTGTACTGACAGCAAGGCCCTACGAGCAGTACTTC. This translates into CSVVLTARPYEQYF.

The rearrangement links TRBV24-1 to TRBJ2-2, with D tentatively TRBD1 or TRBD2 (5 bases each). The CDR3 consists of 13 residues. V gave up 9 bases and J gave up 7 bases, with 14 bases separating them. In germline, CDR1 is KGHDR, CDR2 SFDVKD. CDR3 residues: CATGTGFGGELFF. Here the CDR3 DNA reads TGTGCCACCGGGACCGGTTTTGGCGGGGAGCTGTTTTTT.

This clonotype occurred once. The chain carries TRBV20-1 and TRBJ2-1; 7 bases line up with TRBD1. The length of the CDR3 is 13 residues. Trimming at V came to 5 bases and at J to 6 bases, leaving 7 bases not matched to a gene. Germline V lookup: CDR1 DFQATT, CDR2 SNEGSKA (reference sequence). In DNA form, the CDR3 reads TGCAGTGCTCTTATTGACAGGGTCAATGAGCAGTTCTTC. Protein product: CSALIDRVNEQFF.

The V and J genes are TRBV29-1 and TRBJ2-7, with TRBD1 matching 10 bases. Germline values: CDR1 SQVTM, CDR2 ANQGSEA. Unmatched junction bases numbered 3, after V lost 1 base and J lost 3 bases. This CDR3 contains 14 residues. This CDR3 is CSVEVGDRGYEQYF. The CDR3 coding sequence is TGCAGCGTTGAAGTGGGGGACAGGGGCTACGAGCAGTACTTC.

V and J are TRBV27 and TRBJ1-6, with a tentative D call TRBD1 (6 bases). Germline V gene data show CDR1 as MNHEY and CDR2 as SMNVEV (reference sequence). The CDR3 is 15 amino acids. V lost 5 bases and J lost 10, with 18 bases in between. The CDR3 spells CASSGTGRIGSPLHF. The CDR3, as DNA: TGTGCCAGCAGTGGAACAGGGCGTATAGGCTCACCCCTCCACTTT.

J is TRBJ2-7 and V is TRBV7-2; weak D call: TRBD1 (5 bases). Trimming stripped 5 bases from V and 4 bases from J, with 9 bases between. CDR3 length: 12 amino acids. Germline V gives CDR1 SGHTA, CDR2 FQGNSA. The CDR3 protein is CASSGAIYEQYF. CDR3 in DNA: TGTGCCAGCAGCGGGGCGATTTACGAGCAGTACTTC.

The V and J genes are TRBV4-3 and TRBJ2-3, with D possibly being TRBD1 (6 bases). Germline CDR1 reads LGHNA; CDR2 reads YSLEER. Trimming cost V 0 bases and J 5 bases, with 12 bases left between them. CDR3 length: 15 amino acids. The CDR3 DNA reads as TGCGCCAGCAGCCAAGATAACTTAGGGGGAGATACGCAGTATTTT. Protein: CASSQDNLGGDTQYF.

This sequence joins TRBV9 and TRBJ2-5, with 8 nucleotides matching TRBD1. This CDR3 comprises 15 residues. J was trimmed by 4 bases and V by 0 bases; bases with no gene match: 5. Germline loops: CDR1 SGDLS, CDR2 YYNGEE. The CDR3: CASSVAVTGVETQYF. The CDR3 nucleotides are TGTGCCAGCAGCGTAGCGGTGACAGGGGTAGAGACCCAGTACTTC.

V and J are TRBV20-1 and TRBJ1-1; 8 bases are a match to TRBD1. Germline V gene data show CDR1 as DFQATT and CDR2 as SNEGSKA (reference sequence). The CDR3 is 13 residues long. Trimming took 4 bases from V and 1 from J; bases not matched to a gene: 2. The CDR3 nucleotides read TGCAGTGCTACCACAGGGGGGAACACTGAAGCTTTCTTT. The encoded protein is CSATTGGNTEAFF.

The genes are TRBV19 and TRBJ2-7; the D gene is possibly TRBD1 (6 bases). The V end lost 1 base, the J end lost 2 bases, and 9 bases lay between the germline ends. The CDR3 is 14 amino acids. Germline CDR1 and CDR2: LNHDA and SQIVND (reference sequence). In nucleotides, the CDR3 is TGTGCCAGTAGTATAGCCGGACAGACCTACGAGCAGTACTTC. Residues: CASSIAGQTYEQYF.

CDR3 coding DNA: TGTGCCACCAGCGGGGGGGACACGGGACGCGTGCAGTACTTC. Protein sequence: CATSGGDTGRVQYF. The chain combines TRBV24-1 with TRBJ2-7, with 8 bases fitting TRBD2. The CDR3 has 14 residues. Per germline, CDR1 KGHDR and CDR2 SFDVKD. V shed 7 bases, J shed 9 bases, and the junction held 13 bases outside the gene matches.

The rearrangement links TRBV19 to TRBJ1-2; D call uncertain. Germline V gene lookup returns CDR1 LNHDA and CDR2 SQIVND (reference sequence). V was cut by 5 bases and J by 8 bases, with 12 bases left in between. This CDR3 spans 12 amino acids. CDR3 sequence: CASSERESGYTF. The CDR3 DNA follows: TGTGCCAGTAGTGAAAGGGAAAGCGGCTACACCTTC.

The chain has TRBV28 and TRBJ2-1; 14 nucleotides agree with TRBD2. The CDR3 has 16 residues. In germline, CDR1 is MDHEN, CDR2 SYDVKM. V trimming: 4 bases; J trimming: 10 bases; junction bases outside the gene matches: 9. Here the CDR3 reads CASSWRTSGRIAEQFF. The CDR3 nucleotides are TGTGCCAGCAGTTGGAGGACTAGCGGGAGGATCGCCGAGCAGTTCTTC.

The chain recombines TRBV20-1 with TRBJ2-7; 12 nucleotides match TRBD2. The germline V gene encodes CDR1 DFQATT and CDR2 SNEGSKA (reference sequence). The CDR3 has 16 residues. V shed 3 bases, J shed 4 bases, and the junction held 10 bases outside the gene matches. The chain's CDR3 is CSASDLAGGPRYEQYF. The CDR3 nucleotides read TGCAGTGCTAGTGATCTAGCGGGAGGGCCTAGGTACGAGCAGTACTTC.

The chain joins TRBV29-1 to TRBJ1-1; D remains ambiguous. Germline CDR1 reads SQVTM; CDR2 reads ANQGSEA. This CDR3 has 13 amino acids. Trimming cost V 5 bases and J 1 base, with 11 bases left between them. The CDR3 sequence: CSVRKSENTEAFF. The CDR3 DNA reads TGCAGCGTTCGGAAGTCCGAGAACACTGAAGCTTTCTTT. Supplemented by reference TRBV29-1 and TRBJ1-1, the full variable domain reads SAVISQKPSRDICQRGTSLTIQCQVDSQVTMMFWYRQQPGQSLTLIATANQGSEATYESGFVIDKFPISRPNLTFSTLTVSNMSPEDSSIYLCSVRKSENTEAFFGQGTRLTVV.

V gene TRBV7-2 combines with J gene TRBJ2-5; 9 bases are a match to TRBD2. V trimming: 7 bases; J trimming: 5 bases; junction bases outside the gene matches: 8. The germline V gene has CDR1 SGHTA and CDR2 FQGNSA. The CDR3 is 14 amino acids. CDR3 sequence (DNA): TGTGCCAGCACTCCCGAAGGACTAGCGGAGACCCAGTACTTC. This translates into CASTPEGLAETQYF. Variable domain in full (rest from reference TRBV7-2 and TRBJ2-5): GAGVSQSPSNKVTEKGKDVELRCDPISGHTALYWYRQSLGQGLEFLIYFQGNSAPDKSGLPSDRFSAERTGGSVSTLTIQRTQQEDSAVYLCASTPEGLAETQYFGPGTRLLVL.

V gene TRBV7-2 combines with J gene TRBJ2-7; weak D call: TRBD1 (6 bases). The CDR3 is 14 amino acids. V lost 6 bases to trimming and J lost 6 bases, with 18 bases between them. Germline V gene lookup returns CDR1 SGHTA and CDR2 FQGNSA. The chain's CDR3 is CASSLTTGASEQYF. DNA of the CDR3: TGTGCCAGCAGTCTAACGACAGGCGCAAGCGAGCAGTACTTC.

The chain has TRBV28 and TRBJ1-1; D is perhaps TRBD1 (6 bases). Trimming took 5 bases from V and 9 from J, leaving 13 bases between them. CDR1 is MDHEN, CDR2 SYDVKM, per germline. This CDR3 spans 12 amino acids. In nucleotides, the CDR3 is TGTGCCAGCAGTCGTCCGGGGACAAAAGCTTTCTTT. Protein product: CASSRPGTKAFF.

This chain connects TRBV3-1 to TRBJ2-7, with 9 bases lining up with TRBD2. With V trimmed by 0 bases and J by 3 bases, 6 bases remained unmatched. This CDR3 spans 16 amino acids. Germline CDR1 LGHDT, CDR2 YNNKEL (reference sequence). CDR3 in DNA: TGTGCCAGCAGCCAAGATCGTCTAGCGGGACACTACGAGCAGTACTTC. Translating it yields CASSQDRLAGHYEQYF.

CDR3: CASSFRLLNTGELFF. The DNA of the CDR3 is TGTGCCAGCAGCTTCCGGCTCTTAAACACCGGGGAGCTGTTTTTT. J is TRBJ2-2 and V is TRBV7-8; D remains unclear. This CDR3 comprises 15 residues. Germline V gene sequence: CDR1 SGHVS, CDR2 FQNEAQ. Trimming took off 3 bases at V and 2 bases at J, with 10 bases between the two ends.

The chain links TRBV2 to TRBJ1-6, with TRBD1 matching 8 bases. The length of the CDR3 is 15 residues. The germline V gene has CDR1 SNHLY and CDR2 FYNNEI. V trimming: 6 bases; J trimming: 7 bases; junction bases outside the gene matches: 8. The CDR3 DNA reads TGTGCCAGCAGGCCCCTTGGACAGGGAAATTCACCCCTCCACTTT. It encodes CASRPLGQGNSPLHF. Supplemented by reference TRBV2 and TRBJ1-6, the full variable domain reads EPEVTQTPSHQVTQMGQEVILRCVPISNHLYFYWYRQILGQKVEFLVSFYNNEISEKSEIFDDQFSVERPDGSNFTLKIRSTKLEDSAMYFCASRPLGQGNSPLHFGNGTRLTVT.

CDR3 loop: CASTLGAANTGELFF. CDR3 coding DNA: TGTGCCAGCACCCTCGGAGCCGCGAACACCGGGGAGCTGTTTTTT. The chain couples TRBV7-2 to TRBJ2-2; D unclear. The CDR3 is made up of 15 amino acids. Germline values: CDR1 SGHTA, CDR2 FQGNSA. V lost 7 bases and J 0 bases, leaving 12 bases between the germline ends.

This clonotype was seen only once. This chain uses TRBV12-3 or TRBV12-4 with TRBJ2-7, with TRBD2 matching over 8 bases. Losses at the gene ends were 5 bases for V and 2 bases for J; bases not matched to a gene: 5. The CDR3 contains 14 residues. The CDR3 loop is CASSRSGAAYEQYF. CDR3 nucleotides: TGTGCCAGCAGTCGTAGCGGGGCAGCCTACGAGCAGTACTTC.

V and J are TRBV25-1 and TRBJ2-5; 9 bases map to TRBD1. Germline V gene lookup returns CDR1 MGHDK and CDR2 SYGVNS. The CDR3 is 15 residues long. The V segment lost 1 base and the J segment 2 bases; nucleotides outside the gene matches: 2. CDR3 DNA: TGTGCCAGCAGTGAATTGGGGACAGGGCAAGAGACCCAGTACTTC. It translates to CASSELGTGQETQYF.

This sequence joins TRBV19 and TRBJ2-1; TRBD2 matches 10 bases. This CDR3 spans 14 amino acids. CDR1 LNHDA and CDR2 SQIVND come from the germline V gene (reference sequence). The trim removed 1 base at V and 11 bases at J, leaving 5 bases unmatched. Here the CDR3 reads CASSIGLAGAQQFF. The CDR3 nucleotides are TGTGCCAGTAGTATAGGCCTAGCGGGGGCTCAGCAGTTCTTC. The whole variable domain, remainder taken from reference TRBV19 and TRBJ2-1, is DGGITQSPKYLFRKEGQNVTLSCEQNLNHDAMYWYRQDPGQGLRLIYYSQIVNDFQKGDIAEGYSVSREKKESFPLTVTSAQKNPTAFYLCASSIGLAGAQQFFGPGTRLTVL.

V and J are TRBV30 and TRBJ1-4; D gene ambiguous. CDR1 and CDR2 from the germline V gene are GTSNPN and SVGIG (reference sequence). The CDR3 extends over 16 amino acids. V lost 2 bases and J lost 3, with 16 bases in between. In DNA form, the CDR3 reads TGTGCCTGGAGTATTCTTGGGAGCGTCGCTAATGAAAAACTGTTTTTT. Translating it yields CAWSILGSVANEKLFF. Drawing the rest from reference TRBV30 and TRBJ1-4, the complete variable domain is SQTIHQWPATLVQPVGSPLSLECTVEGTSNPNLYWYRQAAGRGLQLLFYSVGIGQISSEVPQNLSASRPQDRQFILSSKKLLLSDSGFYLCAWSILGSVANEKLFFGSGTQLSVL.

This chain uses TRBV7-9 with TRBJ2-3; 10 nucleotides align to TRBD1. Germline V lookup: CDR1 SEHNR, CDR2 FQNEAQ (reference sequence). Trimming at V came to 4 bases and at J to 2 bases, leaving 6 bases not matched to a gene. The CDR3 spans 16 residues. CDR3 residues: CASSSGDRGNTDTQYF. In DNA, the CDR3 is TGTGCCAGCAGCTCGGGGGACAGGGGTAACACAGATACGCAGTATTTT.